This T cell receptor (beta chain) is drawn from a study of blood T cell repertoires in COVID-19 (dated by TCRdb to 2019 to 2021). The study in broad terms: Collaborator samples came from the United States, Italy and Spain and covered acute and convalescent phases of COVID-19. The material from the prospective study consisted of cDNA or gDNA derived from T cells, B-cell-depleted T cells, or PBMCs. Deeply sampled blood TCRbeta repertoires from subjects exposed to, actively infected with, or recovered from COVID-19 were included in the dataset. A freely available public database, intended as a resource for researchers studying the immune response to SARS-CoV-2, is where the repertoires were released. The samples were drawn from the first 160 participants of the ongoing ImmuneRACE study and from 1,254 subjects provided by 6 global collaborators. Nearly every sample came with metadata listing a de-identified subject ID, COVID-19 status, age in years and sex. Where available, HLA class I and class II types were obtained from metadata supplied by the sample provider rather than from assay-based typing. Broad study findings and their caveats: Clinical and demographic metadata were provided uncurated, with the amount varying by source and participant.

Remarks on this clone: The antigen it recognizes is unknown. Nothing much larger sits one base from this clone, and base qualities are not available.

Counted from cysteine to phenylalanine, this CDR3 has 11 amino acids. CDR3 DNA is the only sequence kept; it has 33 bases, read in frame from the first base. CDR1 is given as KGHDR and CDR2 as SFDVKD, both from the germline V gene. The trim is 5 bases for V and 6 bases for J, with a gap of 6 bases between the germline ends. The collaborating institutions used their own protocols to collect whole blood in K2EDTA tubes. For TCRbeta analysis, collaborator samples were shipped as frozen whole blood, as isolated PBMCs, or as DNA extracted from either sample type. TCRbeta CDR3 regions were amplified from genomic DNA by means of the immunoSEQ Assay, a bias-controlled multiplex PCR. The authors' pipeline ran thus. Nucleated cell counts per sample were estimated from amplification of reference gene primers within the assay. To quantify the absolute abundance of each unique TCRbeta CDR3 rearrangement, sequence reads were collapsed and filtered. For each sample, productive Simpson clonality was calculated as the square root of Simpson's diversity index across productive rearrangements. The table comes from immuneACCESS by way of TCRdb, which keeps in-frame sequences with V and J called. Part of the clones is missing from these tables; in studies checked, under half for an unresolved V gene and the rest for unknown reasons. The DNA gave D and trimming, while V, J and clone size come from that table. The sample records 250,000 to 300,000 clones, approximately 80% of which are singletons. Of the sample, less than 3% falls within the top ten clones.

The sequenced sample was peripheral blood. The source of this sequence is an older woman with active or convalescent COVID-19. The sequence is built from TRBV24-1 and TRBJ1-2, with the identity of the D gene unclear. The CDR3 protein is CATSGVDGYTF. The nucleotide sequence reads TGTGCCACCAGTGGAGTCGATGGCTACACCTTC.